The source of this T cell receptor beta chain is a study of blood T cell repertoires in COVID-19. In the original analysis: Reference gene primer amplification in the assay estimated nucleated cell counts. The data were produced by immunoSEQ multiplex PCR, yet TCRdb's version contains in-frame clones alone and is incomplete. The V and J calls and clone size come from that table; D and trimming were worked out from the DNA. The repertoire holds about 170,000 clones, with 80% to 85% as singletons. Germline loops: CDR1 MNHEY, CDR2 SVGAGI. Trimming removed 5 bases at V and 0 bases at J, with 8 bases between. This CDR3 has 14 amino acids.

The receptor was derived from a woman aged 70-85 years with COVID-19, enrolled during active disease. The V call is TRBV6-5, the J call TRBJ1-3; D is possibly TRBD1 (6 bases). Sequenced sample: peripheral blood. Written as DNA, the CDR3 is TGTGCCAGCAGTAGACAGGCCTCTGGAAACACCATATATTTT. It yields the protein CASSRQASGNTIYF.